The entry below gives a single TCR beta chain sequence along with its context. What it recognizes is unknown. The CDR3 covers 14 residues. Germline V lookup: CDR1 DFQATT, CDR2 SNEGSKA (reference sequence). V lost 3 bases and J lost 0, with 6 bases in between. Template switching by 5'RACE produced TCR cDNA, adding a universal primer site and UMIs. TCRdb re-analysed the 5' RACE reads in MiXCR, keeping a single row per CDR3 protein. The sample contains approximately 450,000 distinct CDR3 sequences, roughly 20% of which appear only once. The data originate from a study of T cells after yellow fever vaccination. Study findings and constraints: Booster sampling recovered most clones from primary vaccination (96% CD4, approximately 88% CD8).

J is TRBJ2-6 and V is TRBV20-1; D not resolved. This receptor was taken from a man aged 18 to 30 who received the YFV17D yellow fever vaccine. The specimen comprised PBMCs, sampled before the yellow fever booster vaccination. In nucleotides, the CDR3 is TGCAGTGCTAGTGGTACCTCTGGGGCCAACGTCCTGACTTTC. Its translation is CSASGTSGANVLTF.